What follows are 23 T cell receptor beta chains derived from one specimen sequenced in a study of beta chain features in type 1 diabetes (dated by TCRdb to about 2018). General findings and caveats noted by the study authors: Type 1 diabetes patients showed a moderate but significant shortening of TCRB CDR3 length in all four CD4+ subsets.

These receptors have no identified antigens. Library preparation was by the immunoSEQ multiplex PCR assay. The entire isolated RNA was reverse transcribed using the High Capacity cDNA Reverse Transcription Kit, and thus expressed TCRB transcripts were sequenced. TCRdb took over this immuneACCESS table, retaining in-frame rearrangements with V and J assigned. Such tables are incomplete; in checked studies, under half of the missing clones stem from an unresolved V gene, and the remainder is unexplained. The sample yields fewer than 300,000 clones; roughly 21% were counted once. Of the sample, about 0.028% falls within the top ten clones. Sequencing was done on a sample of naive CD4+ T cells from blood. The cell subset or site label here, explained by the study, means: true naive CD4+ T cells. These TCRs come from a woman in her thirties or forties with type 1 diabetes.

This clone was picked up a small number of times. This sequence joins TRBV1 and TRBJ1-2. TRBV1 is given as a pseudogene. The CDR3 has 14 amino acids. CDR3 coding DNA: TGCACCAGCAGTCCAAGACGGCGGGTCTATGGCTACACCTTC. As protein: CTSSPRRRVYGYTF.

This sequence joins TRBV5-1 and TRBJ1-1, with D possibly being TRBD1 (6 bases). Germline V lookup: CDR1 SGHRS, CDR2 YFSETQ. The V gene lost 1 base and the J gene lost 5 bases, with 12 bases spanning the gap. The CDR3 totals 14 residues. In DNA, the CDR3 is TGCGCCAGCAGCTTGATGGAGGGGGGGACTGAAGCTTTCTTT. Translating gives CASSLMEGGTEAFF. Based on the CDR3 plus reference TRBV5-1 and TRBJ1-1, the full variable domain is KAGVTQTPRYLIKTRGQQVTLSCSPISGHRSVSWYQQTPGQGLQFLFEYFSETQRNKGNFPGRFSGRQFSNSRSEMNVSTLELGDSALYLCASSLMEGGTEAFFGQGTRLTVV.

This clone appeared a few times. The genes are TRBV28 and TRBJ1-4; D remains unclear. V was trimmed by 2 bases and J by 7 bases, leaving 5 bases between them. Germline values: CDR1 MDHEN, CDR2 SYDVKM. The CDR3 sequence is 12 residues long. The CDR3 sequence is CASSLEGEKLFF. The CDR3 DNA follows: TGTGCCAGCAGTTTAGAGGGTGAAAAACTGTTTTTT.

The rearrangement uses TRBV18 and TRBJ1-1; a possible D gene is TRBD1 (6 bases). CDR3 length: 13 amino acids. CDR1 KGHSH and CDR2 LQKENI come from the germline V gene. With 5 bases removed from V and 4 bases from J, the gap between germline ends came to 11 bases. The CDR3 protein is CASSEGGGTEAFF. The DNA of the CDR3 is TGTGCCAGCTCAGAAGGGGGGGGCACTGAAGCTTTCTTT.

This clone was seen a handful of times. The CDR3 is CASSSRVDTEAFF. CDR3 coding DNA: TGTGCCAGCAGCTCCAGGGTAGACACTGAAGCTTTCTTT. The rearrangement uses TRBV9 and TRBJ1-1, with D perhaps matching TRBD1 (5 bases). V lost 4 bases to trimming and J lost 3 bases, with 10 bases between them. The CDR3 totals 13 residues. Germline CDR1 and CDR2: SGDLS and YYNGEE.

This clone was detected a few times. The chain employs TRBV5-1 and TRBJ2-1, with D perhaps matching TRBD2 (5 bases). The CDR3 sequence is 14 residues long. Trimming took 0 bases from V and 4 from J, leaving 8 bases between them. CDR1 and CDR2 from the germline V gene are SGHRS and YFSETQ. For the CDR3, the DNA is TGCGCCAGCAGCTTGGCCAGCGGTTACAATGAGCAGTTCTTC. Translation: CASSLASGYNEQFF.

CDR3 loop: CASSQDIGLAGERQFF. The CDR3 DNA reads TGTGCCAGCAGCCAAGACATTGGACTAGCGGGAGAACGGCAGTTCTTC. The chain couples TRBV14 to TRBJ2-1; TRBD2 matches 13 bases. CDR3 length: 16 residues. Germline V CDR1 and CDR2: SGHDN, FVKESK. V lost 0 bases to trimming and J lost 12 bases; unmatched junction nucleotides: 8.

This clone was counted only a few times. The chain recombines TRBV19 with TRBJ2-3, with D maybe TRBD1 (5 bases). The V and J ends lost 7 bases and 1 base respectively, with 18 bases between them. Germline V CDR1 and CDR2: LNHDA, SQIVND (reference sequence). The CDR3 loop spans 16 amino acids. DNA of the CDR3: TGTGCCAGTAAGGACGATAAGGGGCCAGGCACAGATACGCAGTATTTT. Amino acid sequence: CASKDDKGPGTDTQYF.

This chain uses TRBV7-2 with TRBJ2-4, with 10 bases aligning to TRBD2. Per germline, CDR1 SGHTA and CDR2 FQGNSA. The CDR3 is made up of 14 amino acids. V shed 4 bases and J 7 bases; nucleotides not matched to a gene: 4. This CDR3 is CASSSPSGGNIQYF. DNA of the CDR3: TGTGCCAGCAGCTCCCCTAGCGGGGGTAACATTCAGTACTTC.

This clone showed up just a few times. The V and J genes are TRBV5-4 and TRBJ2-7, with TRBD1 matching over 8 bases. CDR3 length: 16 residues. Trimming at V came to 4 bases and at J to 2 bases, leaving 11 bases not matched to a gene. Germline V gives CDR1 SGHNT, CDR2 YYREEE (reference sequence). The CDR3, as DNA: TGTGCCAGCAGCCCCGGGGACAGGCTCTTAACCTACGAGCAGTACTTC. Amino acid sequence: CASSPGDRLLTYEQYF.

The V gene is TRBV30, the J gene TRBJ1-5, with D uncertain. Germline V lookup: CDR1 GTSNPN, CDR2 SVGIG (reference sequence). The CDR3 is 13 residues long. Trimming cost V 1 base and J 10 bases, with 14 bases left between them. The CDR3 is CAWSGEGRGPQHF. The CDR3 bases are TGTGCCTGGAGTGGGGAAGGGCGGGGACCCCAGCATTTT. The variable domain in full, with the rest retrieved from reference TRBV30 and TRBJ1-5, is SQTIHQWPATLVQPVGSPLSLECTVEGTSNPNLYWYRQAAGRGLQLLFYSVGIGQISSEVPQNLSASRPQDRQFILSSKKLLLSDSGFYLCAWSGEGRGPQHFGDGTRLSIL.

There are a few counts of this clone. The chain has TRBV4-3 and TRBJ1-2; D may be TRBD1 (6 bases). The germline gives CDR1 LGHNA, CDR2 YSLEER. V lost 5 bases, J lost 8 bases, and 15 bases lay in between. The CDR3 loop spans 13 amino acids. The CDR3 DNA reads as TGCGCCAGCAGCATACAGGGCGGGAGCGGCTACACCTTC. It encodes CASSIQGGSGYTF.

The chain combines TRBV7-9 with TRBJ1-4; D remains ambiguous. Germline-derived CDR1 and CDR2 are SEHNR and FQNEAQ (reference sequence). V lost 2 bases and J lost 4, with 8 bases in between. The CDR3 covers 14 residues. The CDR3 DNA follows: TGTGCCAGCAGCTTAACGCAGGTTAATGAAAAACTGTTTTTT. This encodes CASSLTQVNEKLFF.

This chain links TRBV5-1 with TRBJ1-4, with TRBD1 identical over 11 bases. The V gene end was trimmed by 3 bases and the J gene end by 8 bases; junction bases not matched to a gene: 9. The CDR3 extends over 16 amino acids. Germline V gives CDR1 SGHRS, CDR2 YFSETQ. CDR3 residues: CASSSSGQGGAEKLFF. CDR3 bases: TGCGCCAGCAGCTCCTCGGGACAGGGGGGAGCCGAAAAACTGTTTTTT.

This chain joins TRBV20-1 and TRBJ2-1, with D perhaps matching TRBD2 (6 bases). The germline V gene encodes CDR1 DFQATT and CDR2 SNEGSKA (reference sequence). This CDR3 comprises 10 residues. CDR3 amino acids: CMGGGNEQFF. The CDR3 nucleotides are TGCATGGGAGGAGGGAATGAGCAGTTCTTC.

This clone was seen only a few times. The chain recombines TRBV4-2 with TRBJ1-5, with D possibly TRBD1 on 5 matching bases. Germline CDR1 and CDR2: LGHNA and YNFKEQ. V lost 0 bases and J lost 9, with 15 bases in between. This CDR3 has 15 amino acids. The CDR3 reads CASSQDLQDTRPQHF. CDR3 DNA: TGTGCCAGCAGCCAAGATCTTCAGGACACGAGGCCCCAGCATTTT.

The rearrangement uses TRBV5-1 and TRBJ2-7, with a tentative D call TRBD1 (5 bases). The V end lost 0 bases, the J end lost 2 bases, and 9 bases lay between the germline ends. The CDR3 extends over 14 amino acids. From germline, CDR1 is SGHRS and CDR2 YFSETQ. Here the CDR3 reads CASSLVTETYEQYF. The CDR3 coding sequence is TGCGCCAGCAGCTTGGTGACAGAGACCTACGAGCAGTACTTC.

Only a few counts were recorded for this clone. The chain joins TRBV7-9 to TRBJ2-3; no reliable D call. This CDR3 region has 14 residues. Germline CDR1 is SEHNR and CDR2 is FQNEAQ (reference sequence). Trimming removed 4 bases at V and 5 bases at J, with 13 bases between. The CDR3 region has the DNA TGTGCCAGCAGCTCCAATCGACCAGGAGATACGCAGTATTTT. Translation: CASSSNRPGDTQYF.

V gene TRBV6-1 combines with J gene TRBJ2-4; D is undetermined. The CDR3 sequence is 14 residues long. Between the trimmed V and J ends, which lost 3 bases and 1 base, there was a span of 7 bases. Looked up from germline, CDR1 is MNHNS and CDR2 is SASEGT. This CDR3 reads CASSEGIAKNIQYF. The CDR3 DNA reads TGTGCCAGCAGTGAGGGCATTGCCAAAAACATTCAGTACTTC.

There are a few counts of this clone. The chain carries TRBV7-2 and TRBJ1-6, with D perhaps TRBD1 (5 bases). This CDR3 is built from 13 residues. Trimming pared 5 bases from V and 8 bases from J, leaving 10 bases between. Germline lookup yields CDR1 SGHTA and CDR2 FQGNSA. The CDR3 loop reads CASSPQGDSPLHF. The CDR3 DNA reads as TGTGCCAGCAGCCCTCAGGGTGATTCACCCCTCCACTTT. The full variable domain, in which reference TRBV7-2 and TRBJ1-6 provide the parts outside the CDR3, is GAGVSQSPSNKVTEKGKDVELRCDPISGHTALYWYRQSLGQGLEFLIYFQGNSAPDKSGLPSDRFSAERTGGSVSTLTIQRTQQEDSAVYLCASSPQGDSPLHFGNGTRLTVT.

The chain joins TRBV28 to TRBJ2-7; no definite D call. Trimming took 8 bases from V and 5 from J, leaving 10 bases between them. The germline V gene encodes CDR1 MDHEN and CDR2 SYDVKM. This CDR3 is built from 11 residues. In DNA, the CDR3 is TGTGCCAGCGGCCAACAGCACGAGCAGTACTTC. This encodes CASGQQHEQYF.

This clone has more than one count but fewer than ten. The J gene is TRBJ2-2, the V gene TRBV18; perhaps TRBD1 as D (6 bases). This CDR3 comprises 14 residues. V dropped 6 bases and J dropped 6 bases, with 14 bases sitting between them. CDR1 and CDR2 (germline): KGHSH, LQKENI. The CDR3 protein is CASSEYRAAGELFF. The CDR3 coding sequence is TGTGCCAGCTCGGAATACAGGGCCGCCGGGGAGCTGTTTTTT.

The V call is TRBV6-1, the J call TRBJ1-6, with D tentatively TRBD1 (6 bases). V lost 2 bases to trimming and J lost 8 bases, with 10 bases between them. Per germline, CDR1 MNHNS and CDR2 SASEGT. The CDR3 contains 14 residues. CDR3 region: CASSELGADSPLHF. The CDR3 DNA reads as TGTGCCAGCAGTGAATTGGGGGCAGATTCACCCCTCCACTTT.